Below are 18 T cell receptor beta chains sequenced from a single sample in a study of post-analysis software for immune sequencing data (dated by TCRdb to about 2015). On the study overall, not on this receptor specifically: Patients showed significantly higher frequencies than controls for a handful of TRBV segments, among them TRBV5-6, TRBV5-1 and TRBV20-1.

Libraries were made using PCR. Sequencing relied on an Illumina HiSeq 2500. Unique molecular identifiers were incorporated into TCR beta cDNA libraries to reduce PCR and sequencing biases. TCRdb applied fastp at Q25 and MiXCR to the public reads, then kept only in-frame beta chains. Rows with a matching CDR3 protein are joined into one entry that keeps the most common DNA and genes. The sample table lists 600,000 to 750,000 distinct CDR3 sequences, 55% to 70% of them with a count of one. 11% of the sample is held by the ten biggest clonotypes. No cognate antigen is known for these TCRs. What was sequenced was blood. These TCRs come from a girl aged 2 to 10 with multiple sclerosis.

J is TRBJ2-5 and V is TRBV7-2; TRBD2 might be the D (6 bases). V was clipped by 4 bases and J by 2 bases, with 14 bases between them. CDR3 length equals 15 residues. The V gene's germline CDR1 is SGHTA and CDR2 FQGNSA. CDR3: CASSSQPGLQETQYF. The CDR3 nucleotides read TGTGCCAGCAGCTCCCAACCGGGACTTCAAGAGACCCAGTACTTC.

Here the CDR3 DNA reads TGTGCCAGCAGTTTCCGGACTAGCGGGATGCGCACAGATACGCAGTATTTT. This encodes CASSFRTSGMRTDTQYF. V usage is TRBV12-3 or TRBV12-4 and J usage is TRBJ2-3; TRBD2 matches at 12 bases. V was clipped by 3 bases and J by 1 base; unmatched bases: 5. There are 17 residues in the CDR3.

This chain joins TRBV3-1 and TRBJ2-3; 10 positions agree with TRBD1. Germline V lookup: CDR1 LGHDT, CDR2 YNNKEL (reference sequence). The CDR3 spans 21 residues. The J segment lost 1 base and the V segment lost 0 bases, leaving 16 bases of the junction unmatched. The CDR3 is CASSQEPGQGLPATRTDTQYF. The CDR3 DNA is TGTGCCAGCAGCCAAGAACCGGGACAGGGGTTACCAGCGACCCGCACAGATACGCAGTATTTT.

This clonotype was found once. V gene TRBV27 combines with J gene TRBJ2-3; the match to TRBD2 covers 8 bases. The germline gives CDR1 MNHEY, CDR2 SMNVEV (reference sequence). CDR3 length: 17 amino acids. The J segment lost 5 bases and the V segment lost 6 bases, leaving 16 bases of the junction unmatched. The CDR3 nucleotides are TGTGCCAGCAGCGATAACCCGGGACTAGGGTTACGAGATACGCAGTATTTT. Its translation: CASSDNPGLGLRDTQYF.

V and J are TRBV20-1 and TRBJ2-3; 7 nucleotides line up with TRBD2. The germline V gene encodes CDR1 DFQATT and CDR2 SNEGSKA (reference sequence). Trimming at V came to 2 bases and at J to 0 bases, leaving 2 bases not matched to a gene. The CDR3 loop spans 14 amino acids. The CDR3 nucleotides read TGCAGTGCTAGAAGGCGGGAGAGCACAGATACGCAGTATTTT. Translation: CSARRRESTDTQYF.

The J gene is TRBJ1-1, the V gene TRBV12-3 or TRBV12-4; no reliable D call. V was cut by 5 bases and J by 0 bases, with 10 bases left in between. The CDR3 contains 14 residues. The CDR3 DNA reads as TGTGCCAGCAGTAAGGGTGTTATGAACACTGAAGCTTTCTTT. The encoded protein is CASSKGVMNTEAFF.

This clonotype was picked up a small number of times. The rearrangement joins TRBV20-1 to TRBJ2-7, with a weak D call TRBD2 (5 bases). The CDR3 totals 13 residues. The V end was cut by 5 bases, the J end by 0 bases, with 11 bases between. Per the germline V gene, CDR1 is DFQATT and CDR2 is SNEGSKA (reference sequence). CDR3 sequence reads: CSALDGLSYEQYF. CDR3 nucleotide sequence: TGCAGTGCTTTGGACGGACTCTCCTACGAGCAGTACTTC.

A few counts support this clonotype. The V and J genes are TRBV4-2 and TRBJ2-1; the match to TRBD2 covers 8 bases. V lost 3 bases and J lost 3; bases outside the gene matches: 10. This CDR3 region has 17 residues. Germline CDR1 is LGHNA and CDR2 is YNFKEQ. CDR3 in amino acids: CASSQASTSGNYNEQFF. For the CDR3, the DNA is TGTGCCAGCAGCCAGGCTTCCACTAGCGGAAACTACAATGAGCAGTTCTTC.

This chain joins TRBV4-2 and TRBJ2-2; D possibly corresponds to TRBD2 (6 bases). V was cut by 0 bases and J by 6 bases, with 11 bases left in between. The germline V gene has CDR1 LGHNA and CDR2 YNFKEQ. CDR3 length equals 15 residues. The CDR3: CASSQDGPGAGELFF. CDR3 sequence (DNA): TGTGCCAGCAGCCAAGATGGTCCGGGGGCCGGGGAGCTGTTTTTT.

This clonotype is a singleton in its sample. The genes are TRBV20-1 and TRBJ1-4; D not resolved. CDR3 size: 14 residues. V was shortened by 3 bases and J by 10 bases, with 18 bases between the two germline ends. Germline values: CDR1 DFQATT, CDR2 SNEGSKA (reference sequence). The DNA of the CDR3 is TGCAGTGCTAGTGTTCCAGGTGCGGAAGGAAAACTGTTTTTT. Protein: CSASVPGAEGKLFF.

Only a few counts were recorded for this clonotype. The V call is TRBV5-1, the J call TRBJ2-7, with D perhaps TRBD1 (5 bases). There are 14 residues in the CDR3. Germline CDR1 is SGHRS and CDR2 is YFSETQ. V was clipped by 0 bases and J by 6 bases, with 13 bases between them. The CDR3 DNA reads as TGCGCCAGCAGCTTGGAGACAGTGGGTCGCGAGCAGTACTTC. It translates to CASSLETVGREQYF.

The V and J genes are TRBV5-1 and TRBJ2-3; 8 bases are a match to TRBD2. The germline V gene has CDR1 SGHRS and CDR2 YFSETQ. The CDR3 sequence is 14 residues long. The J segment lost 3 bases and the V segment lost 5 bases, leaving 5 bases of the junction unmatched. CDR3 loop: CASSREGQTDTQYF. In nucleotides, the CDR3 is TGCGCCAGCAGTCGGGAGGGCCAAACAGATACGCAGTATTTT.

This chain uses TRBV6-5 with TRBJ2-5; 11 bases agree with TRBD2. The V segment lost 5 bases and the J segment 2 bases; nucleotides outside the gene matches: 4. The CDR3 has 15 residues. Germline V gene lookup returns CDR1 MNHEY and CDR2 SVGAGI. The CDR3 reads CASSEGLAVQETQYF. CDR3 coding DNA: TGTGCCAGCAGTGAGGGACTAGCGGTGCAAGAGACCCAGTACTTC.

This sequence joins TRBV7-6 and TRBJ1-1; a weak D match, TRBD1 (5 bases). The V end lost 1 base, the J end lost 1 base, and 19 bases lay between the germline ends. The length of the CDR3 is 18 residues. From germline, CDR1 is SGHVS and CDR2 FNYEAQ. CDR3 nucleotides: TGTGCCAGCAGCTTAGTAGGACGGGGGGATGAGTCGAACACTGAAGCTTTCTTT. As protein: CASSLVGRGDESNTEAFF.

This clonotype was found a few times. V usage is TRBV20-1 and J usage is TRBJ2-1; D is uncertain. This CDR3 has 16 amino acids. Germline loops: CDR1 DFQATT, CDR2 SNEGSKA (reference sequence). V shed 1 base and J shed 0 bases, with 13 bases lying between them. CDR3 amino acids: CSARASGLSSYNEQFF. DNA of the CDR3: TGCAGTGCTAGAGCATCCGGGCTTTCCTCCTACAATGAGCAGTTCTTC.

This clonotype was counted a few times. This chain connects TRBV10-1 to TRBJ2-3, with TRBD2 matching 9 bases. CDR1 is WNHNN, CDR2 SYGVQD, per germline (reference sequence). This CDR3 comprises 18 residues. Germline trimming cut 1 base from V and 0 bases from J; bases unmatched to any gene: 8. The CDR3, as DNA: TGCGCCAGCAGTGAGTTCAGGGGACTAGCCTATAGCACAGATACGCAGTATTTT. Encoded protein: CASSEFRGLAYSTDTQYF.

This clonotype was observed a few times. This chain connects TRBV5-6 to TRBJ2-1, with D perhaps matching TRBD1 (6 bases). Looked up from germline, CDR1 is SGHDT and CDR2 is YYEEEE. Trimming removed 0 bases at V and 0 bases at J, with 10 bases between. The CDR3 runs 16 residues. The CDR3 spells CASSLARGSSYNEQFF. DNA for the CDR3: TGTGCCAGCAGCTTGGCCAGGGGTTCCTCCTACAATGAGCAGTTCTTC.

The J gene is TRBJ2-7, the V gene TRBV7-3, with D tentatively TRBD1 (6 bases). Germline assignment: CDR1 SGHTA and CDR2 FQGTGA. The ends were cut back, 5 bases at V and 2 bases at J, with 19 bases in the middle. The CDR3 contains 16 residues. The chain's CDR3 is CASSPNGQIPTYEQYF. CDR3 DNA sequence: TGTGCCAGCAGCCCCAACGGACAGATCCCTACCTACGAGCAGTACTTC. The entire variable domain, with the rest obtained from reference TRBV7-3 and TRBJ2-7, is as follows: GAGVSQTPSNKVTEKGKYVELRCDPISGHTALYWYRQSLGQGPEFLIYFQGTGAADDSGLPNDRFFAVRPEGSVSTLKIQRTERGDSAVYLCASSPNGQIPTYEQYFGPGTRLTVT.